A selection of T cell receptor beta chains follows, all from one sample in a study of blood T cell repertoires in COVID-19. TCRdb keeps only in-frame clones here, not all; method: immunoSEQ multiplex PCR. The data hold 200,000 to 250,000 clones, with approximately 80% observed a single time. Source material: peripheral blood. These receptors originate from a human donor in a cohort sampled during active COVID-19. CDR3s leave out the opening cysteine and the closing phenylalanine or tryptophan. Each record gives: J gene, V gene, CDR3 length, CDR3 protein.

J: TRBJ1-1; V: TRBV7-9; length: 13; CDR3: ASSFGGIGGDSAF
J: TRBJ2-2; V: TRBV7-2; length: 16; CDR3: ASSLAQRGGLNTGELF
J: TRBJ2-1; V: TRBV29-1; length: 12; CDR3: SVVPSVAYNEQF
J: TRBJ2-7; V: TRBV9; length: 14; CDR3: ASSVDPQGARNEQY
J: TRBJ2-3; V: TRBV14; length: 13; CDR3: ASSLGLAKADTQY
J: TRBJ1-6; V: TRBV11-3; length: 11; CDR3: ASSFGDNSPLH
J: TRBJ1-2; V: TRBV4-2; length: 13; CDR3: ASSQSDRGIGGYT
J: TRBJ1-1; V: TRBV5-1; length: 13; CDR3: ASSLASGDFTEAF
J: TRBJ1-5; V: TRBV28; length: 12; CDR3: ASIPGGGNQPQH
J: TRBJ1-1; V: TRBV25-1; length: 10; CDR3: ASSEALSRAF
J: TRBJ1-5; V: TRBV6-5; length: 12; CDR3: ATGSIGSNQPQH
J: TRBJ2-7; V: TRBV5-1; length: 12; CDR3: ASSHFDRGHEQY
J: TRBJ1-2; V: TRBV7-9; length: 13; CDR3: ASSSRWGGDYGYT
J: TRBJ2-2; V: TRBV19; length: 13; CDR3: ASSIDPGVTGELF
J: TRBJ2-5; V: TRBV28; length: 11; CDR3: ASSLGQAETQY
J: TRBJ1-2; V: TRBV4-2; length: 13; CDR3: ASSQRDQGDYGYT
J: TRBJ2-5; V: TRBV5-1; length: 9; CDR3: ASSIEETQY
J: TRBJ1-2; V: TRBV6-2/TRBV6-3; length: 12; CDR3: ASSADRGPYGYT
J: TRBJ2-3; V: TRBV18; length: 14; CDR3: ASSPGLAGATDTQY
J: TRBJ1-2; V: TRBV7-2; length: 13; CDR3: ASSLGGRNNYGYT
J: TRBJ2-7; V: TRBV7-7; length: 13; CDR3: ASSPGHFGAYEQY
J: TRBJ2-7; V: TRBV3-1/TRBV3-2; length: 9; CDR3: ASRGSGEQY
J: TRBJ2-1; V: TRBV19; length: 13; CDR3: ASGKTGLAGGEQF
J: TRBJ1-1; V: TRBV5-1; length: 12; CDR3: ASSPGQGNTEAF
J: TRBJ2-7; V: TRBV7-2; length: 12; CDR3: ASGTGGLGYEQY
J: TRBJ2-1; V: TRBV7-6; length: 14; CDR3: ASSPRTSGSYNEQF
J: TRBJ2-7; V: TRBV13; length: 11; CDR3: ASSPPWAASQY
J: TRBJ1-2; V: TRBV18; length: 12; CDR3: ASSPSGIYYGYT
J: TRBJ2-1; V: TRBV6-4; length: 13; CDR3: ASSEDLASYNEQF
J: TRBJ2-2; V: TRBV29-1; length: 11; CDR3: SHGTGQGGELF
J: TRBJ2-7; V: TRBV7-2; length: 9; CDR3: ASSASYEQY
J: TRBJ1-5; V: TRBV21-1; length: 13; CDR3: ASSREGDSNQPQH
J: TRBJ1-1; V: TRBV5-4; length: 12; CDR3: ASTTPPPNTEAF
J: TRBJ1-2; V: TRBV5-1; length: 11; CDR3: ASSYWEPGGYT
J: TRBJ1-4; V: TRBV2; length: 11; CDR3: ATRGQGREKLF
J: TRBJ2-7; V: TRBV21-1; length: 14; CDR3: ASSKPLLAGFYEQY
J: TRBJ2-5; V: TRBV19; length: 13; CDR3: ASSMTGTPRETQY
J: TRBJ2-3; V: TRBV4-1; length: 11; CDR3: ASRPTGEDTQY
J: TRBJ1-4; V: TRBV20-1; length: 12; CDR3: SASWQQPNEKLF
J: TRBJ2-3; V: TRBV28; length: 13; CDR3: ASSLQGGGTDTQY
J: TRBJ1-5; V: TRBV6-6; length: 11; CDR3: ASSLTGNQPQH
J: TRBJ1-2; V: TRBV5-1; length: 12; CDR3: ASSLFLQSRSVT
J: TRBJ2-2; V: TRBV28; length: 13; CDR3: ASSFGTGATGELF
J: TRBJ1-2; V: TRBV29-1; length: 12; CDR3: SVEDVPGFSGYT
J: TRBJ2-1; V: TRBV20-1; length: 9; CDR3: SASVTATQF
J: TRBJ2-7; V: TRBV14; length: 12; CDR3: ASSPFGAGGEQY
J: TRBJ2-5; V: TRBV24-1; length: 13; CDR3: ATSDPRGPGETQY
J: TRBJ2-1; V: TRBV4-1; length: 17; CDR3: ASSQDLGGRGSSYNEQF
J: TRBJ2-3; V: TRBV18; length: 15; CDR3: ASSPLRGLAGADTQY
J: TRBJ1-1; V: TRBV19; length: 12; CDR3: ASRKNRGNTEAF
J: TRBJ2-5; V: TRBV15; length: 12; CDR3: ATSRQGDFETQY
J: TRBJ2-7; V: TRBV10-3; length: 10; CDR3: AISDSSDEQY
J: TRBJ2-2; V: TRBV6-5; length: 9; CDR3: ARQGTGELF
J: TRBJ1-1; V: TRBV5-6; length: 12; CDR3: ASSPYGGNFEAF
J: TRBJ1-1; V: TRBV7-3; length: 12; CDR3: ASSLGPGSTEAF